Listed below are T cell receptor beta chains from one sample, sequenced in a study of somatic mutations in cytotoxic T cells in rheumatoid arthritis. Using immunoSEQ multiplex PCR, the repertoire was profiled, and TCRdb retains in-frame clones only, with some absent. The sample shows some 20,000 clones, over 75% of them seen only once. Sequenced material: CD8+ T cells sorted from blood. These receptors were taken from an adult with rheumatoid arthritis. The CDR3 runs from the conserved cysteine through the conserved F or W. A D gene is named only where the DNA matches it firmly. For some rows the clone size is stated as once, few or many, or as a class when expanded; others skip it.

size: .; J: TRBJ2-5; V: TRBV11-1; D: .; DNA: TGTGCCAGCGGATTGGGTGGTGAGACCCAGTACTTC; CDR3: CASGLGGETQYF
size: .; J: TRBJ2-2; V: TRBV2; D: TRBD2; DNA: TGTGCCAGCAGTGGGACTAGCGGAGGAAGGAACACCGGGGAGCTGTTTTTT; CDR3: CASSGTSGGRNTGELFF
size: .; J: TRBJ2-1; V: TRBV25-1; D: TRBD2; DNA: TGTGCCAGCGCGGGGAGTAGCGGGCACCCCAATGAGCAGTTCTTC; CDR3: CASAGSSGHPNEQFF
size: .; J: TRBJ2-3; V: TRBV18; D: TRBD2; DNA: TGTGCCAGCTCACCACCTCGCGGGGGTGACACAGATACGCAGTATTTT; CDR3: CASSPPRGGDTDTQYF
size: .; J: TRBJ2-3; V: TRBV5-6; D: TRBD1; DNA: TGTGCCAGCAGCGCCTCCGGGACAGGGGAAGATACGCAGTATTTT; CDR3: CASSASGTGEDTQYF
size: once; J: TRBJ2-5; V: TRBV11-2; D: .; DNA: TGTGCCAGCAGCTTAGACGGTGTAGGGGTAATTGTTGAGACCCAGTACTTC; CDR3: CASSLDGVGVIVETQYF
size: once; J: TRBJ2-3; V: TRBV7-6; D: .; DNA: TGTGCCAGCAGCTTAGGGGTTTCCGATACGCAGTATTTT; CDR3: CASSLGVSDTQYF
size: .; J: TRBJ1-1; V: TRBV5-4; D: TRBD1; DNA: TGTGCCAGCAGCTTGACCCCGGGACAGGGAGGGAACACTGAAGCTTTCTTT; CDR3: CASSLTPGQGGNTEAFF
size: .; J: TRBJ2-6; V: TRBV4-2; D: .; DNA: TGTGCCAGCAGCCAAGGAGGCTCTGGGGCCAACGTCCTGACTTTC; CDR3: CASSQGGSGANVLTF
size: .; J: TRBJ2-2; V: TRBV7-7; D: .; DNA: TGTGCTAGCAGCTTTAAAGGGACAGGGGAGCTGTTTTTT; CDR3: CASSFKGTGELFF
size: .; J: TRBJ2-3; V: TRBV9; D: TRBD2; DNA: TGTGCCAGCAGCGTAGAAACTAGCGGGACGACTCCCACTAGCACAGATACGCAGTATTTT; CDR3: CASSVETSGTTPTSTDTQYF
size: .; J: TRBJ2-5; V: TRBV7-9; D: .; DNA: TGTGCCAGCAGCTTAGATCCACAAGAGACCCAGTACTTC; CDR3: CASSLDPQETQYF
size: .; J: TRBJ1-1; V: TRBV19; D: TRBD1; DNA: TGTGCCAGTAGTATGTGGGGACAGCTGAACACTGAAGCTTTCTTT; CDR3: CASSMWGQLNTEAFF
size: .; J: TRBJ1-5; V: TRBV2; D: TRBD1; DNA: TGTGCCAGCAGCCTTGGACAGGGTAGTCAGCCCCAGCATTTT; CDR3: CASSLGQGSQPQHF
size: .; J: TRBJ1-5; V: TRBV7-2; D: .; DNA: TGTGCCAGCAGCCCGGGGGGTTTCAATCAGCCCCAGCATTTT; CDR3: CASSPGGFNQPQHF
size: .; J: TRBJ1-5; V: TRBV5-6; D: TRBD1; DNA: TGTGCCAGCAGCTTGGGGAACAGGGGAGGCAATCAGCCCCAGCATTTT; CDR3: CASSLGNRGGNQPQHF
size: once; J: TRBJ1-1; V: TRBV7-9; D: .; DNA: TGTGCCAGCAGCTTTCCCGGGCCCAACACTGAAGCTTTCTTT; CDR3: CASSFPGPNTEAFF
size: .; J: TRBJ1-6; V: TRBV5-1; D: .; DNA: TGCGCCAGCAGCCATTCACAGACGGGGAGCTCCTATAATTCACCCCTCCACTTT; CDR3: CASSHSQTGSSYNSPLHF
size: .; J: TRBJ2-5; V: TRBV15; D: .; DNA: TGTGCCACCAGCAGCTCCTTAGGGACCGGGGAGACCCAGTACTTC; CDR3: CATSSSLGTGETQYF
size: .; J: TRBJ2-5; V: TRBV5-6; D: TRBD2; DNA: TGTGCCAGCTTCCCGGGGGGTCTAGAGACCCAGTACTTC; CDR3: CASFPGGLETQYF
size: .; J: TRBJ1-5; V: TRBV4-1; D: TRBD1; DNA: TGCGCCAGCAGCCTCGGACAGGAATATAGCAATCAGCCCCAGCATTTT; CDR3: CASSLGQEYSNQPQHF
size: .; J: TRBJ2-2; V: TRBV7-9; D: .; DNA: TGTGCCAGCACCCCCCAACCAGAGGAGCTGTTTTTT; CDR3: CASTPQPEELFF
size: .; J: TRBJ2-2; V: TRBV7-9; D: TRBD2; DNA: TGTGCCAGCCGACTAGCGGGAGGGTCCTTAGGTCCGGCCGGGGAGCTGTTTTTT; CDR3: CASRLAGGSLGPAGELFF
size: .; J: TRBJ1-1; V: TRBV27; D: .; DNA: TGTGCCAGCAGTTATACTCCATACGAAGCTTTCTTT; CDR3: CASSYTPYEAFF
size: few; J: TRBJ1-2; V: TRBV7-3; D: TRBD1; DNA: TGTGCCAGCAGCTCGACAGGGTCGGAAGGCTACACCTTC; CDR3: CASSSTGSEGYTF
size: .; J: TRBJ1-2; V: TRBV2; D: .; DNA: TGTGCCAGCCGAACAGCGCTATCTTATGGCTACACCTTC; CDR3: CASRTALSYGYTF
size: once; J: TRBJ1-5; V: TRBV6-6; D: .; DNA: TGTGCCAGCAGTTATCTCAGGGGAAGCAATCAGCCCCAGCATTTT; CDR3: CASSYLRGSNQPQHF
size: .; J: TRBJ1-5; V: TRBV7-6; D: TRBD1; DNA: TGTGCCAGCAGCCCAGGGGGCGCGGCTCAGCCCCAGCATTTT; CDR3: CASSPGGAAQPQHF
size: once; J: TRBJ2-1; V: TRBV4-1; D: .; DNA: TGCGCCAGCAGCCAAGATCGGCATCAGCTCAATGAGCAGTTCTTC; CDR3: CASSQDRHQLNEQFF
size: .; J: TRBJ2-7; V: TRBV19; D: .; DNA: TGTGCCAGTAGTATGGCGGTCCAAAACGAGCAGTACTTC; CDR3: CASSMAVQNEQYF
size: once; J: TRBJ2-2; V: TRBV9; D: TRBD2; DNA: TGTGCCAGCAGCGTAGCTAGACTAGCGGCGAACACCGGGGAGCTGTTTTTT; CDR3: CASSVARLAANTGELFF
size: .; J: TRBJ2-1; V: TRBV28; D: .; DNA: TGTGCCAGCACCCTTGATGGGTACAATGAGCAGTTCTTC; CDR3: CASTLDGYNEQFF
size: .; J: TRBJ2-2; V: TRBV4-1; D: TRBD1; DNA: TGCGCCAGCAGCCAGGGGACAGGGCTGTCCGGGGAGCTGTTTTTT; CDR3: CASSQGTGLSGELFF
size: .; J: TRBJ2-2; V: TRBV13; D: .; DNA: TGTGCCAGCAGCTTAGTCCCCGGGGAGCTGTTTTTT; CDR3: CASSLVPGELFF
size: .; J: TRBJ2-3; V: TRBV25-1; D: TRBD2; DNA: TGTGCCAGCAGTGAATATTTAAGCGGGGGGGATACGCAGTATTTT; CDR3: CASSEYLSGGDTQYF
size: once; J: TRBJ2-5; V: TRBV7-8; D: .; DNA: TGTGCCAGCAGCTCAGCCCCGGGGGCAGGGACATCAGAGACCCAGTACTTC; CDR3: CASSSAPGAGTSETQYF
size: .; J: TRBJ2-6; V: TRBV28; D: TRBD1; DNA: TGTGCCAGCAGTTTGATGGCAGGGGGCGGGGCCAACGTCCTGACTTTC; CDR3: CASSLMAGGGANVLTF
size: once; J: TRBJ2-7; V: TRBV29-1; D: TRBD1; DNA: TGCAGCGTTCTGACAGGGGCTAAGTACGAGCAGTACTTC; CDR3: CSVLTGAKYEQYF
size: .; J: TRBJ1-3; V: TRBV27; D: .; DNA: TGTGCCAGCAGCCTTCACTCTGGAAACACCATATATTTT; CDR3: CASSLHSGNTIYF
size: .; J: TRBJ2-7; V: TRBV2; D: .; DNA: TGTGCCAGCATGGGGAACGAGCAGTACTTC; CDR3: CASMGNEQYF
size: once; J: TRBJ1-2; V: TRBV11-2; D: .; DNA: TGTGCCAGCAGCACCAATTTACGGGACTTTGACCCGGATGGCTACACCTTC; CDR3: CASSTNLRDFDPDGYTF
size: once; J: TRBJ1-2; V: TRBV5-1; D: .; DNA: TGCGCCAGCAGTTTAAAGGATGGCTACACCTTC; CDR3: CASSLKDGYTF
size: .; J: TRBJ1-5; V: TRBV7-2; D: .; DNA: TGTGCCAGCAGCCGCACAGGGTATGGCAATCAGCCCCAGCATTTT; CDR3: CASSRTGYGNQPQHF
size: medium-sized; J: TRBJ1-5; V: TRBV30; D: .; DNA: TGTGCCTGGAGTGGGACGGGAAGCAATCAGCCCCAGCATTTT; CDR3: CAWSGTGSNQPQHF
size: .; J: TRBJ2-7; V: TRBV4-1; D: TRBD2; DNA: TGCGCCAGCAGCCCGGGACTAGCGGCGACTTACGAGCAGTACTTC; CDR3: CASSPGLAATYEQYF
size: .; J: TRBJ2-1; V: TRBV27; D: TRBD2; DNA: TGTGCCAGCAGTTTATCCCGCGGGAGGGTTAATGAGCAGTTCTTC; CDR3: CASSLSRGRVNEQFF
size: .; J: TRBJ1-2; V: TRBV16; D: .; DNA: TGTGCCAGCACCCGGGGCGGAAGGGCCTATGGCTACACCTTC; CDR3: CASTRGGRAYGYTF
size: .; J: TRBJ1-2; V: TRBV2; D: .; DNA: TGTGCCAGCAGTGGGGGTTTCGCGAACTATGGCTACACCTTC; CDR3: CASSGGFANYGYTF
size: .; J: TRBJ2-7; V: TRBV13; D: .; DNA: TGTGCCAGCGGACGGGACTACGAGCAGTACTTC; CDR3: CASGRDYEQYF
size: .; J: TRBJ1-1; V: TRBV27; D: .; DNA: TGTGCCAGCAGTTTGGTGTACCTCCGGGAGAACACTGAAGCTTTCTTT; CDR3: CASSLVYLRENTEAFF
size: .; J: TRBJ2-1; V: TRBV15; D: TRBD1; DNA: TGTGCCACCAGCATGGAGGGACAGGGGAATGAGCAGTTCTTC; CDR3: CATSMEGQGNEQFF
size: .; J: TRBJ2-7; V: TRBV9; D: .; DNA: TGTGCCAGCAGCGTAGCAGGGCTGTTGGACGAGCAGTACTTC; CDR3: CASSVAGLLDEQYF